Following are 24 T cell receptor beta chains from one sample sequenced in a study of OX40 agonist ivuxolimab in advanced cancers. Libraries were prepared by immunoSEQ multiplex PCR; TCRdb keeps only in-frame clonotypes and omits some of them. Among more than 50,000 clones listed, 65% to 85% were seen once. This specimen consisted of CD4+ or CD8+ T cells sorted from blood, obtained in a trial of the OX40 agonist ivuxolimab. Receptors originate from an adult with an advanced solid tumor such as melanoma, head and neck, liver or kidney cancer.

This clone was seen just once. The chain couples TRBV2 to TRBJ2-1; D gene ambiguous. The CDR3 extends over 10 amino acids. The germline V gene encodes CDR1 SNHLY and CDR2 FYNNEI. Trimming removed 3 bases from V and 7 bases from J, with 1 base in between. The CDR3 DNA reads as TGTGCCAGCAGTGAGAATGAGCAGTTCTTC. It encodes CASSENEQFF.

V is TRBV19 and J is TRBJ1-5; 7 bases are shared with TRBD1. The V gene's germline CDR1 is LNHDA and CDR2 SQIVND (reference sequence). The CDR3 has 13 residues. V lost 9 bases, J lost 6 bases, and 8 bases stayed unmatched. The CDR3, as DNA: TGTGCCAGCACGGGAGGGGGCAGTCAGCCCCAGCATTTT. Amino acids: CASTGGGSQPQHF.

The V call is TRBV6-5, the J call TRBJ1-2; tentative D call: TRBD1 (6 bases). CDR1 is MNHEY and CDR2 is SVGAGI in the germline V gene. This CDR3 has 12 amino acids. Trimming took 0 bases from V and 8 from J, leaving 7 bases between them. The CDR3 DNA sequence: TGTGCCAGCAGTTACTCAGGGGGAGGCTACACCTTC. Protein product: CASSYSGGGYTF.

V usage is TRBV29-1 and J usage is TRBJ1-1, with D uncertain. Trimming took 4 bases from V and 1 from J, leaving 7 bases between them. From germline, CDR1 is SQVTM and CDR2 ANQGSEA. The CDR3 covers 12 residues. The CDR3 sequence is CSVGVQNTEAFF. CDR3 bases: TGCAGCGTTGGTGTCCAGAACACTGAAGCTTTCTTT.

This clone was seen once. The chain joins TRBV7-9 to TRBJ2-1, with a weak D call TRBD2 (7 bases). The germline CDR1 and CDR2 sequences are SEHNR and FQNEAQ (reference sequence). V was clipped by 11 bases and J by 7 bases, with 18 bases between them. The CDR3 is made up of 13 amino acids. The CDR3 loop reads CALGGAMENEQFF. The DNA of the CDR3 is TGTGCCCTGGGGGGGGCGATGGAGAATGAGCAGTTCTTC.

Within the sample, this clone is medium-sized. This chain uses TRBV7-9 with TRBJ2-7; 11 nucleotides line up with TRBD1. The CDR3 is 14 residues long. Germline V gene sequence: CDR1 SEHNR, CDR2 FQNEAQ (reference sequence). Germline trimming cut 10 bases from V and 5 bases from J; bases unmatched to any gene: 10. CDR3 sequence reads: CATRPGTGGNEQYF. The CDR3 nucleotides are TGTGCCACCCGACCCGGGACAGGGGGTAACGAGCAGTACTTC.

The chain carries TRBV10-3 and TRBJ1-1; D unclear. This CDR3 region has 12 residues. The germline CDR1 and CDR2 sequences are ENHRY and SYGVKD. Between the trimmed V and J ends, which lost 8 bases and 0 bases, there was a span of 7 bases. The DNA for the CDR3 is TGTGCCATCTCCGGACTGAACACTGAAGCTTTCTTT. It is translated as CAISGLNTEAFF.

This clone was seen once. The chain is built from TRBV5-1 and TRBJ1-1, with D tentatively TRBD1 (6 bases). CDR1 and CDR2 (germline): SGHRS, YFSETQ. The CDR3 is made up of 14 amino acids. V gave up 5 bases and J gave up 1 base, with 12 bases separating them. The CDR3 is CASSPMGANTEAFF. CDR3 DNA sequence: TGCGCCAGCAGTCCTATGGGGGCGAACACTGAAGCTTTCTTT.

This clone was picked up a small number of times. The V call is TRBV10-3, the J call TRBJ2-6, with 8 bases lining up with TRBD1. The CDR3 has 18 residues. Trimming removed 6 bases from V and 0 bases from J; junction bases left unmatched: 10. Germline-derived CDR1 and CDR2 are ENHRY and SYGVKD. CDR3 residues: CAIRPDRVAISGANVLTF. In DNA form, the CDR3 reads TGTGCCATCAGGCCGGACAGGGTTGCCATCTCTGGGGCCAACGTCCTGACTTTC.

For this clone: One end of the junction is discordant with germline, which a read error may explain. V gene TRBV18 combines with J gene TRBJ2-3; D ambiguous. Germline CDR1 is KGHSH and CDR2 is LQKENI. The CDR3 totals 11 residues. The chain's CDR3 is CASSPSDTQYF. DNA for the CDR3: TGTGCCAGCTCACCCTCCGATACTCAGTATTTT.

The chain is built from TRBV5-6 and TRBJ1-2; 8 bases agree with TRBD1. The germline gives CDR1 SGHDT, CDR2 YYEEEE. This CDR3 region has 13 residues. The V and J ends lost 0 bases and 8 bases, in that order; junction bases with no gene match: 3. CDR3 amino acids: CASSLGRGLGYTF. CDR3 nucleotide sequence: TGTGCCAGCAGCTTGGGCAGGGGGCTAGGCTACACCTTC.

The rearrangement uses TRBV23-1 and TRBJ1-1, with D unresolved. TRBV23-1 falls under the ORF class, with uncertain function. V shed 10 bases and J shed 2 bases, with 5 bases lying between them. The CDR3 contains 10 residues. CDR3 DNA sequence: TGCGCCAACCCTAACACTGAAGCTTTCTTT. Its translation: CANPNTEAFF.

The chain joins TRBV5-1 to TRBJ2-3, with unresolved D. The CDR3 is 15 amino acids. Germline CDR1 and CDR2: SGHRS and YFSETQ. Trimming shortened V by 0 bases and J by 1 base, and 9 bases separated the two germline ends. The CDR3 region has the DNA TGCGCCAGCAGCTTGGGGCCCGTACGCACAGATACGCAGTATTTT. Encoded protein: CASSLGPVRTDTQYF. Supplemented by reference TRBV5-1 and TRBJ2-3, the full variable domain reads KAGVTQTPRYLIKTRGQQVTLSCSPISGHRSVSWYQQTPGQGLQFLFEYFSETQRNKGNFPGRFSGRQFSNSRSEMNVSTLELGDSALYLCASSLGPVRTDTQYFGPGTRLTVL.

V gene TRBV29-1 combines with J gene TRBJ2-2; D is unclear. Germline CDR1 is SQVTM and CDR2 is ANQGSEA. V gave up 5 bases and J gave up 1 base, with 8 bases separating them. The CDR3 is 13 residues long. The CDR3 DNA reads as TGCAGCGTTTCCACGGTGAACACCGGGGAGCTGTTTTTT. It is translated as CSVSTVNTGELFF.

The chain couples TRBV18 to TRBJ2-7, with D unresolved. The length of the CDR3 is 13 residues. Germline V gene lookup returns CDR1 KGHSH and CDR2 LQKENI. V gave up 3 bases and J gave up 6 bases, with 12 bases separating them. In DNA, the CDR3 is TGTGCCAGCTCACCTCATCCAGGCTCCGAGCAGTACTTC. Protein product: CASSPHPGSEQYF.

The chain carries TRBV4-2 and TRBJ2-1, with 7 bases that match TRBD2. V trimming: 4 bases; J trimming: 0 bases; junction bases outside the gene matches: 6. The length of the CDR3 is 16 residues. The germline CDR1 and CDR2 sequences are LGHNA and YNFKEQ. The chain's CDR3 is CASSPVLAVSYNEQFF. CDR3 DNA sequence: TGTGCCAGCAGCCCAGTCCTAGCGGTCTCCTACAATGAGCAGTTCTTC.

The DNA of the CDR3 is TGTGCCAGCAGCCAGGGACAGGGGGTGCATGGCTACACCTTC. Translated: CASSQGQGVHGYTF. The genes are TRBV7-9 and TRBJ1-2; 11 bases line up with TRBD1. Germline-derived CDR1 and CDR2 are SEHNR and FQNEAQ (reference sequence). Trimming cost V 5 bases and J 6 bases; bases outside gene matches: 5. This CDR3 has 14 residues.

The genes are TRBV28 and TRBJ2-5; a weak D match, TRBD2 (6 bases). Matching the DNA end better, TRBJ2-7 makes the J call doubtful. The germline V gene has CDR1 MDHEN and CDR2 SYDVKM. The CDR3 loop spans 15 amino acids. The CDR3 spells CASIKGGTISYEQYF. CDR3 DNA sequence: TGTGCCAGCATCAAGGGAGGAACGATCTCCTACGAGCAGTACTTC.

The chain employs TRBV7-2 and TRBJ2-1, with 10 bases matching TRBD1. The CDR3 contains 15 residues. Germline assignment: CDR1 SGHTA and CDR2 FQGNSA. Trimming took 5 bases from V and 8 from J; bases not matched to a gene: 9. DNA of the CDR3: TGTGCCAGCAGCCGCTCGACAGGGGGCAGGGATGAGCAGTTCTTC. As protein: CASSRSTGGRDEQFF.

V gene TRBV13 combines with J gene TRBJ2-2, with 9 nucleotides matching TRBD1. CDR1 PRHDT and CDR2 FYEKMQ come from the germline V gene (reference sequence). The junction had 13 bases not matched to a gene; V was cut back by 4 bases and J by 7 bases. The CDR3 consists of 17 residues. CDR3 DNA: TGTGCCAGCAGCTCAAAAACGGGACAGGGACGCAGCGGGGAGCTGTTTTTT. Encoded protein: CASSSKTGQGRSGELFF.

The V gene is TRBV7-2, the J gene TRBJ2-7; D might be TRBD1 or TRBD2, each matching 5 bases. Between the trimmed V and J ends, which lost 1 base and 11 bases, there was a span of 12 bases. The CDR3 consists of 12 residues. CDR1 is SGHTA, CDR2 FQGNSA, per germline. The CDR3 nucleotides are TGTGCCAGCAGCTTAGATGGGGACCAGAAGTACTTC. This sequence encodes CASSLDGDQKYF. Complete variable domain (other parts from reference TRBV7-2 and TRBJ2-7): GAGVSQSPSNKVTEKGKDVELRCDPISGHTALYWYRQSLGQGLEFLIYFQGNSAPDKSGLPSDRFSAERTGGSVSTLTIQRTQQEDSAVYLCASSLDGDQKYFGPGTRLTVT.

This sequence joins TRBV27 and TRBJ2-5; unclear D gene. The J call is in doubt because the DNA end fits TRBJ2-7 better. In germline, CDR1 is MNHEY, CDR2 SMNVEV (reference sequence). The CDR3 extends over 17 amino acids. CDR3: CASSLRYPTTSSYEQYF. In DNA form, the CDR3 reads TGTGCCAGCAGTTTACGTTATCCGACCACCAGCTCCTACGAGCAGTACTTC.

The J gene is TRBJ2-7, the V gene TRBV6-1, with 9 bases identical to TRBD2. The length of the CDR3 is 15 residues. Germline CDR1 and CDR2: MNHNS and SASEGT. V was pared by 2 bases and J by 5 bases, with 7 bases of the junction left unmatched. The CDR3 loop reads CASSEMPAGGNEQYF. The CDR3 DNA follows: TGTGCCAGCAGTGAAATGCCAGCGGGGGGCAACGAGCAGTACTTC.

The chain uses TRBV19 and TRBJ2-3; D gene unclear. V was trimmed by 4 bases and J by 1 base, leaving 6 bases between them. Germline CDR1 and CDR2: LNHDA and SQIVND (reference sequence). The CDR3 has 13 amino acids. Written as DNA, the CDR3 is TGTGCCAGTAGTACGGGTGGCACAGATACGCAGTATTTT. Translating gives CASSTGGTDTQYF.